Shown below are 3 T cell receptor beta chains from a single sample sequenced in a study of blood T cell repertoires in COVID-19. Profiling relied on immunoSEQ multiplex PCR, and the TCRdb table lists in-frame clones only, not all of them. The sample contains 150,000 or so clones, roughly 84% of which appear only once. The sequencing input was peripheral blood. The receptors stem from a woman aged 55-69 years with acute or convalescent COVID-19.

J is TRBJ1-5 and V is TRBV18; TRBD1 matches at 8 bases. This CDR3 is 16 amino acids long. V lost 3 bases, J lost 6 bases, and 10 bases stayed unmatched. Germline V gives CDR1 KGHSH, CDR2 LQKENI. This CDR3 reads CASSPGQGAVSQPQHF. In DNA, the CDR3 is TGTGCCAGCTCACCCGGTCAGGGGGCCGTAAGTCAGCCCCAGCATTTT.

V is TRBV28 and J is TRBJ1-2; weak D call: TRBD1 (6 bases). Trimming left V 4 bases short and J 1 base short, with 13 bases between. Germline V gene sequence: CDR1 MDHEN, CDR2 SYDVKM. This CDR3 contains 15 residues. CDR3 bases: TGTGCCAGCAGTTCCCTCCGGACAGATAACTATGGCTACACCTTC. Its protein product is CASSSLRTDNYGYTF.

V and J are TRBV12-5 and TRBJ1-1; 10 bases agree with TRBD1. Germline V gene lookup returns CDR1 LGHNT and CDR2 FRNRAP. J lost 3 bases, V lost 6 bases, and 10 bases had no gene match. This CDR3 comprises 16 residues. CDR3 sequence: CASGVMTGGRDTEAFF. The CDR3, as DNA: TGTGCTAGTGGAGTAATGACAGGGGGCAGGGACACTGAAGCTTTCTTT.